This T cell receptor beta chain was sequenced during a study of blood T cell repertoires in COVID-19. Clones were read by immunoSEQ multiplex PCR, and TCRdb kept only the in-frame ones, dropping some. The sample lists 190,000 or so clones, 85% occurring once. The germline V gene encodes CDR1 MNHEY and CDR2 SVGAGI. There are 15 residues in the CDR3. V was trimmed by 0 bases and J by 3 bases, leaving 11 bases between them. The receptor's source is a middle-aged man who had recovered from COVID-19. The material sequenced was PBMCs or T cells enriched from blood (not recorded which). This chain links TRBV6-5 with TRBJ2-5, with a possible D match to TRBD1 (5 bases). The CDR3 region is CASSYSKGIKETQYF. Written as DNA, the CDR3 is TGTGCCAGCAGTTACTCCAAGGGGATCAAAGAGACCCAGTACTTC.